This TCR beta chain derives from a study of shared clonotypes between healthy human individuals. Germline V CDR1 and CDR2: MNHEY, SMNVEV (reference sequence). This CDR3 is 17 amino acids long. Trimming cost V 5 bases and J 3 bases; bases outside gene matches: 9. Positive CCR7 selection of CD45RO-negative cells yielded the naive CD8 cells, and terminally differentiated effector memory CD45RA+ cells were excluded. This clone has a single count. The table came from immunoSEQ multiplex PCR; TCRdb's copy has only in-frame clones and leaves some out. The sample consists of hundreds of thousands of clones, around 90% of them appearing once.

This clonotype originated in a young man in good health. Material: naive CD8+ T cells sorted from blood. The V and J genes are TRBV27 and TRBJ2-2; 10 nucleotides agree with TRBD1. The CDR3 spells CASSPIRTGGYTGELFF. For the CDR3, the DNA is TGTGCCAGCAGTCCCATTCGGACAGGGGGATACACCGGGGAGCTGTTTTTT.